The entry that follows covers one TCR beta chain sequence. Its target is not known. The data derive from a study of cytomegalovirus exposure and HLA in healthy donors. Overall study results and limits: Confirmation in vitro established that three CMV-associated chains were specific for CMV antigens. According to the study, 150 to 200 TCR beta chains were cytomegalovirus-associated. Despite most TCR sequences being rare, some public TCRs occurred in many donors. For most TCR beta V segments, an earlier analysis put the productive rate at about 90% or about 30% of the time.

The PCR used 60 Vbeta and 13 Jbeta primers. This table comes from immunoSEQ multiplex PCR, and its TCRdb copy is limited to in-frame clones, with some not included. The repertoire includes under 150,000 clones, 76% of them detected once, and approximately 1.8% sits in the top ten. Trimming shortened V by 1 base and J by 3 bases, and 9 bases separated the two germline ends. CDR3 size: 14 residues. Germline-derived CDR1 and CDR2 are SGHAT and FQNNGV. This TCR derives from a female donor in good health and CMV-seropositive. The chain joins TRBV11-2 to TRBJ1-1; a possible D gene is TRBD1 (5 bases). Sequenced: PBMCs. CDR3 residues: CASSLVGDYTEAFF. CDR3 nucleotide sequence: TGTGCCAGCAGCTTAGTAGGGGATTACACTGAAGCTTTCTTT.